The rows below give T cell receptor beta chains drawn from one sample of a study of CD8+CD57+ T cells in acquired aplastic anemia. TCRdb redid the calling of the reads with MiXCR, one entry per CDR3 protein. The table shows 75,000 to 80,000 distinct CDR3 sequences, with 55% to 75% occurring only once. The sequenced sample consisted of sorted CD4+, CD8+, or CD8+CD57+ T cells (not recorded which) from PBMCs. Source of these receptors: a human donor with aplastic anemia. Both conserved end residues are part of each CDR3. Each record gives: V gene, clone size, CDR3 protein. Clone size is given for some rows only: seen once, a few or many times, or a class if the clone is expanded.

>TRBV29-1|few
CSVNTVDEQYF
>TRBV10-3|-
CASGTPTVHF
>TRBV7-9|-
CASNFLGSGNTIYF
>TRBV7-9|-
CASSYPSGRRETQYF
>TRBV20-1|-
CSADRGISYEQYF
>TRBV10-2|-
CASSRGGLAGALEQYF
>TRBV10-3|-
CAISEDGGDSPLHF
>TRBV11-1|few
CARADRRWNWGPYEQYF
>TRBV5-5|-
CASSSGPASSYEQYF
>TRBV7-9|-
CASGVGTFEAFF
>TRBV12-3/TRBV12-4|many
CASRPGQGGWEDEQYF
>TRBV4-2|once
CASSQGTGSWYTEAFF
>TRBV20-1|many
CSARDYEGGYYEQYF
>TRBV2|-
CASSEAGGGSPLHF
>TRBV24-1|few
CATGTGLEETQYF
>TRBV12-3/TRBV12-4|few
CASSLRQGEDTQYF
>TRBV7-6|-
CASSLGVLQPQHF
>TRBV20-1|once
CSAASGLATDTQYF
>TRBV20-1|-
CSARALEGTHYTQYF
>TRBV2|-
CASSEVTVNEKLFF
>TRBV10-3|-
CAISGLTQKETQYF
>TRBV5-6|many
CASTLWAGGNTEAFF
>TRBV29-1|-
CSVEDGTATYGYTF
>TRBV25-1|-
CASSEFVDSSPLHF
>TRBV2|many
CASSEPRQGVVNTEAFF
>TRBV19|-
CASSIDLPTEAFF
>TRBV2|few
CASSPGLAGDEQYF
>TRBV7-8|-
CASSKRDANSGDEQFF
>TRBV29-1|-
CSAHAHIANTEAFF
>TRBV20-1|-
CSARPLVETQYF
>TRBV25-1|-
CASSRSGGGTQETQYF
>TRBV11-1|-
CASSHPWGEGSYEQYF
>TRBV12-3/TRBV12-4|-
CASSLGGLAATGELFF
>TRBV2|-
CTSSGLGNSPLHF
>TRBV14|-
CASSQGGSGELFF
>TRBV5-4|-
CAGRMAGRNTEAFF
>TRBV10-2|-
CASSQYTEGAIYF
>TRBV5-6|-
CASSSGSEQYF
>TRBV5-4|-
CAGSQVSSADAFF
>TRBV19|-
CASSIGALGQGDQETQYF
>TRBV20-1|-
CSAASGSSSGKTQYF
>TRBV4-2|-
CASSQVGVEESQAFF
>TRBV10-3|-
CAIKETGGTYEQYF
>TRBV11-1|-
CASSLEGTHTDTQYF
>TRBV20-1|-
CSAPDRVNTEAFF
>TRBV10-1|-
CATSSGGPGSEQSF
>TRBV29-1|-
CSVEGQGINEQYF
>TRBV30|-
CAWSQGSGGELFF
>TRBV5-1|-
CASSWGSGDRTAEYF
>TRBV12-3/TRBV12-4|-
CASSSLPVSPLHF
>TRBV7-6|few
CASSLAGSPLHF
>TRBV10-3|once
CAIRTSGGDTQYF
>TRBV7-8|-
CASSAIGITEAFF